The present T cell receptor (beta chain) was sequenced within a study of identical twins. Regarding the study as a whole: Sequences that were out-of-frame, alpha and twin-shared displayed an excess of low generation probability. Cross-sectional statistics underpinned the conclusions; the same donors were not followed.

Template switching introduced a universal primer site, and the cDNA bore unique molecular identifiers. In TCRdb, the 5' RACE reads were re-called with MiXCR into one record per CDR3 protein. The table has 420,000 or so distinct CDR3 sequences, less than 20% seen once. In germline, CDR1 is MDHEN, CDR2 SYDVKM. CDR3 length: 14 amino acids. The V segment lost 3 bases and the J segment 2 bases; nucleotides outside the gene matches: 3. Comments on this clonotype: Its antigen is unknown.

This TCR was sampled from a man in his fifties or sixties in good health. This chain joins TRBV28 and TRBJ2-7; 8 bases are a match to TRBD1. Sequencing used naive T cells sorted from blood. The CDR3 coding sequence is TGTGCCAGCAGTTTGGACAGGGTTACCTACGAGCAGTACTTC. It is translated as CASSLDRVTYEQYF.